This is a list of T cell receptor beta chains from one sample in a study of identical twins. TCRdb reprocessed the 5' RACE reads with MiXCR, giving one entry per CDR3 protein. The repertoire includes some 1,600,000 distinct CDR3 sequences, about 31% of them detected once, and 0.27% sits in the top ten. Input material: cord blood. The source of these receptors is a newborn girl in good health. Each CDR3 is given with its conserved first and last residue. A D gene is named only where the DNA matches it firmly. Not every row has a clone size; where given, it reads once, few, many or a size class.

CDR3nt	CDR3aa	d_gene	len	v_gene	j_gene	abundance
TGCAGTGCTAGGGACAGGGTGCTTGGCACAGATACGCAGTATTTT	CSARDRVLGTDTQYF	TRBD1	15	TRBV20-1	TRBJ2-3	.
TGTGCCAGCAGCCACACTAGCGGGGGGGCAGGTGAGCAGTTCTTC	CASSHTSGGAGEQFF	TRBD2	15	TRBV3-1	TRBJ2-1	.
TGCAGTGCTACTAGCGGGAGCGCCTACAATGAGCAGTACTTC	CSATSGSAYNEQYF	TRBD2	14	TRBV20-1	TRBJ2-7	few
TGCAGTGCGGGCGGGAGCCATCAAGAGACCCAGTACTTC	CSAGGSHQETQYF	TRBD2	13	TRBV20-1	TRBJ2-5	few
TGTGCCAGCAGTGTCGGGGGGGATCCGAACACTGAAGCTTTCTTT	CASSVGGDPNTEAFF	.	15	TRBV2	TRBJ1-1	.
TGCAGTGCTAGAGATCAGGGGCGGGAAAAACTGTTTTTT	CSARDQGREKLFF	.	13	TRBV20-1	TRBJ1-4	few
TGTGCCAGCAGCAAATCAAATACTAGCGGGGGGGCCAATGAGCAGTACTTC	CASSKSNTSGGANEQYF	.	17	TRBV21-1	TRBJ2-5	few
TGTGCCAGCAGTTCCTTAGCGGGAGTCCCCTACAATGAGCAGTTCTTC	CASSSLAGVPYNEQFF	TRBD2	16	TRBV5-6	TRBJ2-1	few
TGTGCCAGCAATCAGGGGATCAATTCACCCCTCCACTTT	CASNQGINSPLHF	.	13	TRBV6-1	TRBJ1-6	.
TGTGCCAGCAGCGTAGGGACACCGAGCCCCTACGAGCAGTACTTC	CASSVGTPSPYEQYF	.	15	TRBV9	TRBJ2-7	once
TGTGCCAGCAGAATTAACAGGGGGAACACTGAAGCTTTCTTT	CASRINRGNTEAFF	TRBD1	14	TRBV6-1	TRBJ1-1	.
TGCGCCAGCAGCACCGGGGGGGCGGATGGCTACACCTTC	CASSTGGADGYTF	.	13	TRBV5-1	TRBJ1-2	few
TGCGCTACTCGAGGGGCCTATGGCTACACCTTC	CATRGAYGYTF	.	11	TRBV4-1	TRBJ1-2	many
TGTGCCAGCAGTAGCGCGATGGCGACCCAGTACTTC	CASSSAMATQYF	.	12	TRBV12-3/TRBV12-4	TRBJ2-5	.
TGTGCCAGCAGCCCAGGACTCAGCCGGGTTTCCTACGAGCAGTACTTC	CASSPGLSRVSYEQYF	.	16	TRBV7-2	TRBJ2-7	few
TGTGCCAGCAGTCCACATGACAGGGCCCGATGGGTTACTGAAGCTTTCTTT	CASSPHDRARWVTEAFF	TRBD1	17	TRBV12-3/TRBV12-4	TRBJ1-1	.
TGTGCCAGCAGCTTAGTCAGGGGACTAGCGGGGACCTACGAGCAGTACTTC	CASSLVRGLAGTYEQYF	TRBD2	17	TRBV7-2	TRBJ2-7	.
TGTGCCAGCAGATACGGGGGGAGCACAGATACGCAGTATTTT	CASRYGGSTDTQYF	TRBD2	14	TRBV7-9	TRBJ2-3	.
TGTGCCAGCAGCACAAGAACCGGGACTAGCGGTTACAATGAGCAGTTCTTC	CASSTRTGTSGYNEQFF	TRBD2	17	TRBV11-2	TRBJ2-1	.
TGTGCCAGCAGTGACGCGGCAGCCAGGAATGAAAAACTGTTTTTT	CASSDAAARNEKLFF	.	15	TRBV6-1	TRBJ1-4	few
TGTGCCAGCAGGAGAACTAGCGCGAACACCGGGGAGCTGTTTTTT	CASRRTSANTGELFF	TRBD2	15	TRBV7-9	TRBJ2-2	.
TGTGCCAGCAGCTTAGGCGTCATAACAGGGGGCGCTGGGTATGGCTACACCTTC	CASSLGVITGGAGYGYTF	TRBD1	18	TRBV7-9	TRBJ1-2	few
TGTGCCATCAGTGAGAAAGACAGGGGGCTGGCTAATGAAAAACTGTTTTTT	CAISEKDRGLANEKLFF	TRBD1	17	TRBV10-3	TRBJ1-4	.
TGCAGTGCGATAAAGGGACAGCAGGGCGAGACCCAGTACTTC	CSAIKGQQGETQYF	TRBD1	14	TRBV20-1	TRBJ2-5	.
TGTGCCAGCAGGACAGGGGGCAATCAGCCCCAGCATTTT	CASRTGGNQPQHF	TRBD1	13	TRBV19	TRBJ1-5	many
TGTGCCAGCAGCTTACGGGCGGGGTTACGTGCCTACGAGCAGTACTTC	CASSLRAGLRAYEQYF	.	16	TRBV7-2	TRBJ2-7	.
TGTGCCAGCAGCCAAATGCCTAGCGGGAGTGGGGGCTCCTACGAGCAGTACTTC	CASSQMPSGSGGSYEQYF	TRBD2	18	TRBV7-9	TRBJ2-7	few
TGTGCCAGTATCCACCTTGGGACAGGGAACACTGAAGCTTTCTTT	CASIHLGTGNTEAFF	TRBD1	15	TRBV19	TRBJ1-1	.
TGCAGCGTTGAAGGCCAGGGGGGAACCTACGAGCAGTACTTC	CSVEGQGGTYEQYF	.	14	TRBV29-1	TRBJ2-7	few
TGTGCCATCAGTGCGGCCCAGGGAGAGACCCAGTACTTC	CAISAAQGETQYF	.	13	TRBV10-3	TRBJ2-5	few
TGTGCCAGCAGTTTACAGGGTCGGTCGGGCTACACCTTC	CASSLQGRSGYTF	.	13	TRBV28	TRBJ1-2	few
TGCAGCGTTGATAGGCAGGGGAAGACCCAGTACTTC	CSVDRQGKTQYF	.	12	TRBV29-1	TRBJ2-5	.
TGCAGTGCTGGAAACCCTCCAACTAATGAAAAACTGTTTTTT	CSAGNPPTNEKLFF	.	14	TRBV20-1	TRBJ1-4	few
TGCGCCAGCAGTAGCGGGAGACGTGTCACAGATACGCAGTATTTT	CASSSGRRVTDTQYF	TRBD2	15	TRBV10-2	TRBJ2-3	.
TGTGCCAGCAGGTGGCCGTTCACAGATACGCAGTATTTT	CASRWPFTDTQYF	.	13	TRBV5-8	TRBJ2-3	few
TGTGCCAGCAGTTACTCGCGGCCGCCGGGGAGCAATCAGCCCCAGCATTTT	CASSYSRPPGSNQPQHF	.	17	TRBV6-5	TRBJ1-5	few
TGTGCCAGCAGTTTTCAGGGGCCCTCTGGGGCCAACGTCCTGACTTTC	CASSFQGPSGANVLTF	.	16	TRBV27	TRBJ2-6	few
TGCGCCAGCAGCTTGCAGTTTAGCGGGGAGACCCAGTACTTC	CASSLQFSGETQYF	TRBD2	14	TRBV5-1	TRBJ2-5	many
TGTGCCACCAGCAGGCTCCAAGAGACCCAGTACTTC	CATSRLQETQYF	.	12	TRBV15	TRBJ2-5	few
TGTGCCAGCTCACCACTTCCGGTAACTAACTATGGCTACACCTTC	CASSPLPVTNYGYTF	.	15	TRBV18	TRBJ1-2	few
TGTACCAGCAGTTTGGGGGCTGAAGCTTTCTTT	CTSSLGAEAFF	.	11	TRBV12-3/TRBV12-4	TRBJ1-1	.
TGTGCCAGCAGTAAAGGACAACCCACTGAAGCTTTCTTT	CASSKGQPTEAFF	.	13	TRBV7-9	TRBJ1-1	few
TGTGCCAGCAGTCCGGGACTAGCGGGGGGGCTGACTTACAATGAGCAGTTCTTC	CASSPGLAGGLTYNEQFF	TRBD2	18	TRBV27	TRBJ2-1	.
TGCAGTGCTGCCCAGGGACAGCTTAACTATGGCTACACCTTC	CSAAQGQLNYGYTF	TRBD1	14	TRBV20-1	TRBJ1-2	.
TGTGCCAGCAGTGAACCTTATGGCTACACCTTC	CASSEPYGYTF	.	11	TRBV25-1	TRBJ1-2	.
TGTGCCAGCAGCCGACAGGGGAGAGACGAGCAGTACTTC	CASSRQGRDEQYF	TRBD1	13	TRBV5-6	TRBJ2-7	many